This entry concerns a single T cell receptor beta chain. As yet, its antigen is unknown. TCRdb ran MiXCR on the 5' RACE reads and lists one entry per CDR3 protein. The sample has 650,000 to 800,000 distinct CDR3 sequences, around a fifth seen once; the top ten hold around 19%. This CDR3 spans 16 amino acids. V was trimmed by 1 base and J by 6 bases, leaving 16 bases between them. Germline CDR1 and CDR2: SGHTA and FQGNSA. The data are from a study of CD8 T cells in ankylosing spondylitis. Broader study findings: Typical of ankylosing spondylitis blood, it appeared, was a TCR beta motif of several highly homologous variants. The authors reported significant enrichment of disease-linked clones in matched ankylosing spondylitis synovial fluid. Within peripheral blood, clones linked to disease were CD8+ and relatively rare.

The specimen sequenced was blood, either unsorted or a sorted T cell fraction (not recorded which). This chain connects TRBV7-2 to TRBJ2-1, with D tentatively TRBD2 (6 bases). This receptor was taken from a male donor with ankylosing spondylitis. The chain's CDR3 is CASSLGFLAKVNEQFF. The DNA for the CDR3 is TGTGCCAGCAGCTTAGGGTTTCTAGCGAAAGTCAATGAGCAGTTCTTC.